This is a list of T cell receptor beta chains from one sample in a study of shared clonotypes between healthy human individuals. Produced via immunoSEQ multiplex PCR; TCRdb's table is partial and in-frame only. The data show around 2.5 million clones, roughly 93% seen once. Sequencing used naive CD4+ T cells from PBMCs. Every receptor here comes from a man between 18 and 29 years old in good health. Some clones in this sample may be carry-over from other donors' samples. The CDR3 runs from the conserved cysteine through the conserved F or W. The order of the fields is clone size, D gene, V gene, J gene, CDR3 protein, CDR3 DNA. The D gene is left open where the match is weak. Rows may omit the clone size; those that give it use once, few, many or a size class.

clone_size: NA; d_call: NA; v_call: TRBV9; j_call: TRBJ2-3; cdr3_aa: CASSVGLADTQYF; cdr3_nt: TGTGCCAGCAGCGTAGGGCTCGCAGATACGCAGTATTTT
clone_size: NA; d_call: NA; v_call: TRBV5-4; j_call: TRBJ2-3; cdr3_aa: CASSLGGTDTQYF; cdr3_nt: TGTGCCAGCAGCTTGGGTGGGACAGATACGCAGTATTTT
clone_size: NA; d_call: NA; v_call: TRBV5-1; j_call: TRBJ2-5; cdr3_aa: CASSPTPLGAQETQYF; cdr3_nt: TGCGCCAGCAGCCCGACCCCCTTAGGGGCCCAAGAGACCCAGTACTTC
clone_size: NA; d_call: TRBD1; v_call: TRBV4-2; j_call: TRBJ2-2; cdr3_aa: CASSLGTGASTGELFF; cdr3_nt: TGTGCCAGCAGCCTAGGGACAGGAGCTTCCACCGGGGAGCTGTTTTTT
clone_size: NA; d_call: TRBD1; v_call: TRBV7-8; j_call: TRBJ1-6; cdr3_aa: CASSLEGAPNSPLHF; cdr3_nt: TGTGCCAGCAGCTTGGAGGGGGCACCAAATTCACCCCTCCACTTT
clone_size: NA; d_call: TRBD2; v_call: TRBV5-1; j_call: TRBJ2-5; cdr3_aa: CASSQGLAGVGETQYF; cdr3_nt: TGCGCCAGCAGCCAGGGACTAGCGGGAGTGGGAGAGACCCAGTACTTC
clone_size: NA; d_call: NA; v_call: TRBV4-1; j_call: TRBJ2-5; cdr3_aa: CASSQLRGEQETQYF; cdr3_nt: TGCGCCAGCAGCCAATTAAGGGGAGAGCAAGAGACCCAGTACTTC
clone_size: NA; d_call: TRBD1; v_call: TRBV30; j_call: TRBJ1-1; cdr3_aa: CACHRTGWAEAFF; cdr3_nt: TGTGCCTGCCACCGGACAGGGTGGGCTGAAGCTTTCTTT
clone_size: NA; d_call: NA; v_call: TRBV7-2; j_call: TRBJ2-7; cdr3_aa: CASSSGQGLTYEQYF; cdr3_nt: TGTGCCAGCAGCTCAGGACAGGGACTAACCTACGAGCAGTACTTC
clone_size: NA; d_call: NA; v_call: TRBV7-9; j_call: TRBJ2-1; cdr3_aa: CASSLSLGVSYNEQFF; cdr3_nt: TGTGCCAGCAGCTTAAGTTTAGGGGTGTCCTACAATGAGCAGTTCTTC
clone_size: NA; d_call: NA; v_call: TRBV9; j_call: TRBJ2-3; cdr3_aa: CASSVADRPDTQYF; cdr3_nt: TGTGCCAGCAGCGTAGCTGACCGACCTGATACGCAGTATTTT
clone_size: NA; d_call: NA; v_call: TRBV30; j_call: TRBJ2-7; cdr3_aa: CAWSVGSDYYEQYF; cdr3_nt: TGTGCCTGGAGTGTTGGCAGCGACTACTACGAGCAGTACTTC
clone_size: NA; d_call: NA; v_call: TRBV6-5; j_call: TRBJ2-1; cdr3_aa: CASRRDGIYNEQFF; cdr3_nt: TGTGCCAGCAGACGCGACGGGATTTACAATGAGCAGTTCTTC
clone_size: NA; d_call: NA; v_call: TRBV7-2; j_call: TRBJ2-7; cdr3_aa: CASSLVSGSGLSYEQYF; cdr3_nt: TGTGCCAGCAGCTTAGTATCGGGTAGCGGTCTATCCTACGAGCAGTACTTC
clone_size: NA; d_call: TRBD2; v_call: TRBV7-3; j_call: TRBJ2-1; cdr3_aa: CASSLGTSGRNEQFF; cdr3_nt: TGTGCCAGCAGCTTAGGGACTAGCGGGAGAAATGAGCAGTTCTTC
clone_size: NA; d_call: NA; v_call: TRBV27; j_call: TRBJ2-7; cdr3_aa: CASSPFALGSTSYEQYF; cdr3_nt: TGTGCCAGCAGCCCCTTTGCTCTGGGCAGCACGTCCTACGAGCAGTACTTC
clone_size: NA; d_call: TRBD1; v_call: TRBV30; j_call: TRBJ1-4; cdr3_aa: CARQGDGEKLFF; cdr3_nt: TGTGCCCGACAGGGGGATGGTGAAAAACTGTTTTTT
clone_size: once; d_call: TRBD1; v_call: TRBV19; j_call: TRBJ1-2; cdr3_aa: CASSTPRQGTLYGYTF; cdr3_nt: TGTGCCAGTAGTACCCCCCGACAGGGGACGCTATATGGCTACACCTTC
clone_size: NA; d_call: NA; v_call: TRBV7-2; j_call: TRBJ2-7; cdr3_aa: CASSLVGQYEQYF; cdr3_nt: TGTGCCAGCAGCTTAGTAGGTCAGTACGAGCAGTACTTC
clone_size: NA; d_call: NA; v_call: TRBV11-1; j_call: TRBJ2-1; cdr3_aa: CASRRAGETYNEQFF; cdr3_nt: TGTGCCAGCAGAAGGGCAGGGGAGACCTACAATGAGCAGTTCTTC
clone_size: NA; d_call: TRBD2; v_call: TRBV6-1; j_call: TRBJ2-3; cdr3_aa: CASILAGAQDTQYF; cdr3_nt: TGTGCCAGCATCCTAGCGGGCGCACAAGATACGCAGTATTTT
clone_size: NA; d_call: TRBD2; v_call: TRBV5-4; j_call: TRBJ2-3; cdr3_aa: CASSLRLAGGADTQYF; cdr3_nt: TGTGCCAGCAGCTTACGACTAGCGGGAGGCGCAGATACGCAGTATTTT
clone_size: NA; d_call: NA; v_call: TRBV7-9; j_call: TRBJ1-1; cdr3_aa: CASSSRGEAFF; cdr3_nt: TGTGCCAGCAGCTCCCGTGGTGAAGCTTTCTTT
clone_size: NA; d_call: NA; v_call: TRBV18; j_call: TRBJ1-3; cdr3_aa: CASSPLASRGGGNTIYF; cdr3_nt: TGTGCCAGCTCACCACTCGCCTCTCGAGGCGGTGGAAACACCATATATTTT
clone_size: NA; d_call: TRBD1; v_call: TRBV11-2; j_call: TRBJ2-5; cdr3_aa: CASTLSGTGEETQYF; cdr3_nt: TGTGCCAGCACCCTCTCTGGGACAGGGGAGGAGACCCAGTACTTC
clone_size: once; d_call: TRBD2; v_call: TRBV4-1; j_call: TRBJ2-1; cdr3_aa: CASSLGQREIHEQFF; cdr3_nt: TGCGCCAGCAGCCTCGGCCAGCGGGAGATCCATGAGCAGTTCTTC
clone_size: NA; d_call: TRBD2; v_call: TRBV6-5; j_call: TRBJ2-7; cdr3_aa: CASRQTSGTYEQYF; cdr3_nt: TGTGCCAGCAGGCAAACTAGCGGGACTTACGAGCAGTACTTC
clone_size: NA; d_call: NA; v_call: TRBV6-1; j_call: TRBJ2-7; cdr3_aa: CASSEYRSEKQYF; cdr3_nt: TGTGCCAGCAGTGAGTACCGCTCTGAAAAGCAGTACTTC